One sample yielded the 32 T cell receptor beta chains listed below, sequenced in a study of T cell responses to AZD1222 COVID-19 vaccine. This table comes from immunoSEQ multiplex PCR, and its TCRdb copy is limited to in-frame clones, with some not included. The profile shows roughly 150,000 clones, around 90% of them singletons. The sample here was peripheral blood, taken 28 days after the second AZD1222 dose. These receptors came from an adult who received the AZD1222 COVID-19 vaccine.

The count of this clone is one. The CDR3 spells CASSLVDEQFF. In nucleotides, the CDR3 is TGTGCCAGCAGCTTAGTAGATGAGCAGTTCTTC. The chain links TRBV7-8 to TRBJ2-1; D not certain. Per germline, CDR1 SGHVS and CDR2 FQNEAQ. The V gene lost 1 base and the J gene lost 8 bases, with 3 bases spanning the gap. The CDR3 is 11 amino acids.

The J gene is TRBJ1-2, the V gene TRBV30; D not resolved. Germline V gene sequence: CDR1 GTSNPN, CDR2 SVGIG (reference sequence). The germline V and J ends were trimmed by 2 bases and 8 bases, with 12 bases remaining between them. The CDR3 runs 12 residues. CDR3 DNA: TGTGCCTGGAGTACAGACGGGTGGGGCTACACCTTC. It yields the protein CAWSTDGWGYTF.

The gene calls are TRBV5-4 and TRBJ2-7, with D perhaps assigned TRBD1 or TRBD2 (6 bases each). CDR3 length: 14 residues. Germline loops: CDR1 SGHNT, CDR2 YYREEE (reference sequence). Deletions cut 0 bases from V and 3 bases from J, with 10 bases between. CDR3 nucleotide sequence: TGTGCCAGCAGCTTGGGGGGGGACAACTACGAGCAGTACTTC. The encoded protein is CASSLGGDNYEQYF.

The chain couples TRBV6-5 to TRBJ1-2; 10 bases map to TRBD1. The germline V gene encodes CDR1 MNHEY and CDR2 SVGAGI. With 9 bases clipped from V and 6 bases from J, the junction kept 7 bases outside the gene matches. This CDR3 comprises 13 residues. CDR3: CASGRQGADGYTF. Here the CDR3 DNA reads TGTGCCAGTGGGAGACAGGGGGCGGATGGCTACACCTTC.

This rearrangement joins TRBV3-1 (or the pseudogene TRBV3-2) to TRBJ1-2, with unresolved D. Looked up from germline, CDR1 is LGHDT and CDR2 is YNNKEL (reference sequence). Trimming cost V 4 bases and J 2 bases, with 5 bases left between them. The CDR3 runs to 12 residues. As DNA, the CDR3 is TGTGCCAGCAGCCGGGTAAACTATGGCTACACCTTC. This gives the protein CASSRVNYGYTF.

This rearrangement joins TRBV5-6 to TRBJ2-3; 8 bases are a match to TRBD2. V dropped 1 base and J dropped 4; count of bases not matched to a gene: 2. Germline CDR1 is SGHDT and CDR2 is YYEEEE. The CDR3 consists of 14 residues. The CDR3 DNA follows: TGTGCCAGCAGCTTGACTAGCGGCGCAGATACGCAGTATTTT. It codes for CASSLTSGADTQYF.

This clone was observed a single time. The V and J genes are TRBV5-6 and TRBJ1-3; D is possibly TRBD1 (5 bases). Trimming cost V 2 bases and J 0 bases, with 12 bases left between them. In germline, CDR1 is SGHDT, CDR2 YYEEEE. The length of the CDR3 is 16 residues. In DNA form, the CDR3 reads TGTGCCAGCAGCTTCCAGGGAAGTATCTCTGGAAACACCATATATTTT. It is translated as CASSFQGSISGNTIYF.

CDR3 bases: TGCGCCAGCAGCCACCACGTAGCCTCCGGGGCGGTCAATGAGCAGTTCTTC. The encoded protein is CASSHHVASGAVNEQFF. This chain connects TRBV4-1 to TRBJ2-1, with D perhaps given as TRBD1 or TRBD2 (5 bases each). Germline CDR1 is MGHRA and CDR2 is YSYEKL. CDR3 length: 17 amino acids. V lost 3 bases and J 6 bases, leaving 21 bases between the germline ends.

This chain joins TRBV5-4 and TRBJ1-3, with 7 bases matching TRBD1. CDR3 length: 15 residues. CDR1 and CDR2 (germline): SGHNT, YYREEE (reference sequence). The ends lost 0 bases at V and 4 bases at J; junction bases unmatched: 4. CDR3 nucleotides: TGTGCCAGCAGCTTGGGCGGGACAGCCGGAAACACCATATATTTT. Its translation is CASSLGGTAGNTIYF.

The genes are TRBV9 and TRBJ2-7; TRBD2 aligns across 7 bases. The CDR3 consists of 14 residues. J gave up 5 bases and V 4 bases, and 9 bases lay outside the gene matches. CDR1 is SGDLS, CDR2 YYNGEE, per germline. The CDR3 sequence: CASSTTTSFHEQYF. Written as DNA, the CDR3 is TGTGCCAGCAGCACCACGACTAGCTTCCACGAGCAGTACTTC. The full variable domain, its missing parts supplied by reference TRBV9 and TRBJ2-7, is DSGVTQTPKHLITATGQRVTLRCSPRSGDLSVYWYQQSLDQGLQFLIQYYNGEERAKGNILERFSAQQFPDLHSELNLSSLELGDSALYFCASSTTTSFHEQYFGPGTRLTVT.

V gene TRBV19 combines with J gene TRBJ1-5, with unresolved D. CDR1 is LNHDA, CDR2 SQIVND, per germline (reference sequence). Trimming pared 5 bases from V and 1 base from J, leaving 9 bases between. The CDR3 consists of 14 residues. The CDR3 reads CASSGLYSNQPQHF. The CDR3 nucleotides are TGTGCCAGTAGTGGGCTGTACAGCAATCAGCCCCAGCATTTT.

The chain has TRBV7-9 and TRBJ2-7, with 9 bases identical to TRBD2. Per germline, CDR1 SEHNR and CDR2 FQNEAQ (reference sequence). The ends lost 3 bases at V and 3 bases at J; junction bases unmatched: 9. The CDR3 loop spans 16 amino acids. This CDR3 reads CASSLTLAGKFYEQYF. The CDR3 region has the DNA TGTGCCAGCAGCTTGACCCTAGCGGGGAAATTCTACGAGCAGTACTTC.

The chain is built from TRBV2 and TRBJ2-2, with 7 bases fitting TRBD1. Germline lookup yields CDR1 SNHLY and CDR2 FYNNEI. Unmatched junction bases numbered 4, after V lost 5 bases and J lost 4 bases. The CDR3 contains 14 residues. For the CDR3, the DNA is TGTGCCAGCAGTATCCAGGGGGTCACCGGGGAGCTGTTTTTT. Protein sequence: CASSIQGVTGELFF.

The V call is TRBV28, the J call TRBJ1-5; 7 positions agree with TRBD1. V shed 6 bases, J shed 2 bases, and the junction held 7 bases outside the gene matches. Germline V gives CDR1 MDHEN, CDR2 SYDVKM. This CDR3 has 15 amino acids. The CDR3 spells CASSPTGRGNQPQHF. CDR3 coding DNA: TGTGCCAGCAGCCCGACAGGGAGAGGCAATCAGCCCCAGCATTTT. Looking up the rest from reference TRBV28 and TRBJ1-5 gives the full variable domain: DVKVTQSSRYLVKRTGEKVFLECVQDMDHENMFWYRQDPGLGLRLIYFSYDVKMKEKGDIPEGYSVSREKKERFSLILESASTNQTSMYLCASSPTGRGNQPQHFGDGTRLSIL.

J is TRBJ2-5 and V is TRBV5-1, with 10 bases matching TRBD1. Trimming cost V 0 bases and J 5 bases; bases outside gene matches: 4. Germline-derived CDR1 and CDR2 are SGHRS and YFSETQ. The CDR3 totals 15 residues. In DNA form, the CDR3 reads TGCGCCAGCAGCTTGGTCGCGGACAGGGGGGAGACCCAGTACTTC. Translating it yields CASSLVADRGETQYF.

This clone has a single count. CDR3 DNA: TGTGCCATCAGTGAGTCGGGCAGCTCGACTTATGGCTACACCTTC. Protein sequence: CAISESGSSTYGYTF. This rearrangement joins TRBV10-3 to TRBJ1-2; D not certain. In germline, CDR1 is ENHRY, CDR2 SYGVKD. The V end was cut by 0 bases, the J end by 5 bases, with 13 bases between. The CDR3 covers 15 residues.

The gene calls are TRBV27 and TRBJ2-2; D is uncertain. The V end lost 2 bases, the J end lost 1 base, and 5 bases lay between the germline ends. This CDR3 spans 14 amino acids. Germline V CDR1 and CDR2: MNHEY, SMNVEV (reference sequence). The CDR3 region is CASSLGKNTGELFF. Written as DNA, the CDR3 is TGTGCCAGCAGTTTAGGCAAGAACACCGGGGAGCTGTTTTTT.

V usage is TRBV14 and J usage is TRBJ1-2; possibly TRBD1 for D (5 bases). V was clipped by 0 bases and J by 4 bases, with 18 bases between them. From germline, CDR1 is SGHDN and CDR2 FVKESK. The CDR3 has 17 amino acids. The CDR3 nucleotides are TGTGCCAGCAGCCAAGATAATCTTAGGGGCAGGTTCTATGGCTACACCTTC. Translated: CASSQDNLRGRFYGYTF. Based on the CDR3 plus reference TRBV14 and TRBJ1-2, the full variable domain is EAGVTQFPSHSVIEKGQTVTLRCDPISGHDNLYWYRRVMGKEIKFLLHFVKESKQDESGMPNNRFLAERTGGTYSTLKVQPAELEDSGVYFCASSQDNLRGRFYGYTFGSGTRLTVV.

This chain joins TRBV19 and TRBJ2-1, with 7 bases aligning to TRBD2. With V trimmed by 5 bases and J by 7 bases, 8 bases remained unmatched. The CDR3 contains 14 residues. Germline CDR1 is LNHDA and CDR2 is SQIVND (reference sequence). The CDR3 DNA follows: TGTGCCAGTAGTTCACCGGGACTAACGAATGAGCAGTTCTTC. It specifies CASSSPGLTNEQFF.

The rearrangement links TRBV10-3 to TRBJ1-5; D gene ambiguous. This CDR3 spans 14 amino acids. Trimming took 0 bases from V and 3 from J, leaving 6 bases between them. Germline V gives CDR1 ENHRY, CDR2 SYGVKD. The CDR3: CAISESQFNQPQHF. The CDR3 coding sequence is TGTGCCATCAGTGAGTCACAGTTCAATCAGCCCCAGCATTTT.

This chain connects TRBV5-1 to TRBJ2-1; D gene uncertain. The CDR3 has 13 residues. In germline, CDR1 is SGHRS, CDR2 YFSETQ. V lost 4 bases, J lost 8 bases, and 13 bases lay in between. CDR3 bases: TGCGCCAGCAGCACTATACCCGGCTATGAGCAGTTCTTC. Its protein product is CASSTIPGYEQFF.

This clone was counted only a few times. This chain joins TRBV15 and TRBJ1-1, with TRBD1 matching over 7 bases. Unmatched junction bases numbered 19, after V lost 0 bases and J lost 6 bases. Germline-derived CDR1 and CDR2 are LNHNV and YYDKDF (reference sequence). This CDR3 region has 19 residues. CDR3 DNA sequence: TGTGCCACCAGCAGAGAATCCGCCACAGGGGCAATTCGGTTTGCTGAAGCTTTCTTT. It encodes CATSRESATGAIRFAEAFF.

The chain is built from TRBV3-1 (or the pseudogene TRBV3-2) and TRBJ2-5; unclear D gene. The V end lost 0 bases, the J end lost 7 bases, and 15 bases lay between the germline ends. The length of the CDR3 is 15 residues. Looked up from germline, CDR1 is LGHDT and CDR2 is YNNKEL (reference sequence). The CDR3 DNA reads as TGTGCCAGCAGCCAAGATATTCCTACCTCGGGGACCCAGTACTTC. The encoded protein is CASSQDIPTSGTQYF.

CDR3 nucleotide sequence: TGTGCCAGCAGCTCCGGACAGGGGATAACCAGGGATGAAAAACTGTTTTTT. It encodes CASSSGQGITRDEKLFF. The chain links TRBV11-3 to TRBJ1-4; 9 positions agree with TRBD1. CDR3 length: 17 residues. With 4 bases clipped from V and 6 bases from J, the junction kept 12 bases outside the gene matches. CDR1 and CDR2 (germline): SGHNT, YENEEA.

The CDR3 is CASSILPLVRKAFF. The CDR3 region has the DNA TGTGCCAGTAGTATCCTCCCTCTAGTGAGGAAGGCTTTCTTT. The chain recombines TRBV19 with TRBJ1-1; no clear D. The CDR3 is made up of 14 amino acids. CDR1 is LNHDA and CDR2 is SQIVND in the germline V gene (reference sequence). The V end was cut by 3 bases, the J end by 11 bases, with 19 bases between.

This rearrangement joins TRBV4-1 to TRBJ2-1; 14 bases fit TRBD2. The CDR3 length is 19 residues. V lost 2 bases to trimming and J lost 1 base; unmatched junction nucleotides: 7. Germline V gene sequence: CDR1 MGHRA, CDR2 YSYEKL. CDR3 DNA sequence: TGCGCCAGCAGCCAATTCCCTAGGACTAGCGGGGGGTCCTACAATGAGCAGTTCTTC. It is translated as CASSQFPRTSGGSYNEQFF.

V gene TRBV7-9 combines with J gene TRBJ2-7; D gene uncertain. Germline CDR1 SEHNR, CDR2 FQNEAQ (reference sequence). Trimming took off 5 bases at V and 3 bases at J, with 17 bases between the two ends. This CDR3 is 15 amino acids long. The CDR3 loop reads CASSPTVAVVYEQYF. CDR3 bases: TGTGCCAGCAGCCCTACGGTAGCAGTCGTCTACGAGCAGTACTTC.

CDR3 bases: TGTGCCAGCAGGAGGGGACTAGCGGAACCTTACGAGCAGTACTTC. Translating gives CASRRGLAEPYEQYF. The chain is built from TRBV7-2 and TRBJ2-7, with 11 nucleotides matching TRBD2. Germline trimming cut 6 bases from V and 4 bases from J; bases unmatched to any gene: 8. Per germline, CDR1 SGHTA and CDR2 FQGNSA. The CDR3 has 15 residues.

The chain carries TRBV2 and TRBJ2-7, with D uncertain. The germline V gene encodes CDR1 SNHLY and CDR2 FYNNEI. The length of the CDR3 is 14 residues. Deletions cut 5 bases from V and 2 bases from J, with 13 bases between. DNA of the CDR3: TGTGCCAGCAGTCCCCGGGTCGGACCCTACGAGCAGTACTTC. It encodes CASSPRVGPYEQYF.

This sequence joins TRBV29-1 and TRBJ1-2, with unresolved D. CDR1 and CDR2 (germline): SQVTM, ANQGSEA. The ends were cut back, 0 bases at V and 4 bases at J, with 15 bases in the middle. CDR3 length: 15 amino acids. The CDR3 reads CSVEERGSGSYGYTF. The DNA for the CDR3 is TGCAGCGTTGAAGAGAGAGGCTCCGGCAGCTATGGCTACACCTTC.

The chain employs TRBV4-1 and TRBJ2-1; 16 bases map to TRBD2. Germline trimming cut 3 bases from V and 9 bases from J; bases unmatched to any gene: 11. CDR1 and CDR2 from the germline V gene are MGHRA and YSYEKL. This CDR3 region has 18 residues. The chain's CDR3 is CASSQANMGLAGGSEQFF. Written as DNA, the CDR3 is TGCGCCAGCAGCCAGGCAAATATGGGACTAGCGGGGGGGAGTGAGCAGTTCTTC.

The chain has TRBV10-3 and TRBJ2-1; D gene ambiguous. CDR1 and CDR2 (germline): ENHRY, SYGVKD. The CDR3 covers 12 residues. V lost 3 bases and J lost 12, with 12 bases in between. The CDR3 reads CAISEANAGQFF. CDR3 nucleotides: TGTGCCATCAGTGAAGCTAATGCAGGGCAGTTCTTC.